This is a list of T cell receptor beta chains from one sample in a study of blood T cells in healthy people across ages. TCRdb reanalysed the 5' RACE reads using MiXCR and keeps one entry per CDR3 protein. The table lists some 1.8 million distinct CDR3 sequences, about 39% of them singletons, with 23% in the top ten. Sequenced sample: blood. The receptors were sampled from a human donor in good health. Both conserved end residues are part of each CDR3. A D gene is named only where the DNA matches it firmly. Size values are once, few and many counts, or a class for expanded clones, and some rows have none.

size	D	length	V	J	DNA	CDR3
.	.	12	TRBV4-1	TRBJ2-1	TGCGCCAGCAGCCAAGTGAGGGGTGAGCAGTTCTTC	CASSQVRGEQFF
.	.	16	TRBV25-1	TRBJ1-1	TGTGCCAGCAGTGATTATCGGGGTACTCGAACTACTGAAGCTTTCTTT	CASSDYRGTRTTEAFF
.	.	15	TRBV6-2/TRBV6-3	TRBJ1-4	TGTGCCAGCAGTTACTCGCGGGGGCCTACTGAAAAACTGTTTTTT	CASSYSRGPTEKLFF
few	.	15	TRBV6-2/TRBV6-3	TRBJ2-1	TGTGCCAGCAGTTACTTGCAGAGTTCTTACAATGAGCAGTTCTTC	CASSYLQSSYNEQFF
.	.	13	TRBV6-6	TRBJ1-5	TGTGCCAGCAACTTTCTGAGCAATCAGCCCCAGCATTTT	CASNFLSNQPQHF
few	.	15	TRBV5-1	TRBJ2-2	TGCGCCAGCAGCTTTGGTGAAGGGATCACCGGGGAGCTGTTTTTT	CASSFGEGITGELFF
few	TRBD2	16	TRBV3-1	TRBJ2-1	TGTGCCAGCAGCCGGATCGGGGCGGGGGGGATTAATGAGCAGTTCTTC	CASSRIGAGGINEQFF
few	.	13	TRBV28	TRBJ2-7	TGTGCCAGCAGCCGACAGGTTCTCTACGAGCAGTACTTC	CASSRQVLYEQYF
.	.	15	TRBV7-2	TRBJ1-2	TGTGCCAGCAGCTTTGCGGGGAGATACGATGCGGGCTACACCTTC	CASSFAGRYDAGYTF
.	.	13	TRBV4-3	TRBJ2-7	TGCGCCAGCAGCCTGGGGGATCCAGACGAGCAGTACTTC	CASSLGDPDEQYF
.	.	14	TRBV9	TRBJ1-2	TGTGCCAGCAGCGCGGGGAGGGAATCCTATGGCTACACCTTC	CASSAGRESYGYTF
once	.	15	TRBV15	TRBJ2-3	TGTGCCACCAGCAGACGTAGCTGGGACACAGATACGCAGTATTTT	CATSRRSWDTDTQYF
few	.	13	TRBV2	TRBJ2-3	TGTGCCAGCAACCCCTATAAACCGGATACGCAGTATTTT	CASNPYKPDTQYF
.	TRBD2	14	TRBV20-1	TRBJ2-7	TGCAGTGCTAGAGGGTCCAGCGGGGACTACGAGCAGTACTTC	CSARGSSGDYEQYF
.	.	14	TRBV12-3/TRBV12-4	TRBJ2-5	TGTGCCAGCAGTTTGGGGGCGGCTAGAGAGACCCAGTACTTC	CASSLGAARETQYF
few	TRBD1	18	TRBV6-5	TRBJ1-6	TGTGCCAGCAGTTTCACGACAGGGACTAGCTCCTATAATTCACCCCTCCACTTT	CASSFTTGTSSYNSPLHF
.	.	13	TRBV3-1	TRBJ1-2	TGTGCCAGCAGGCTACAGGGTTCCTATGGCTACACCTTC	CASRLQGSYGYTF
.	.	15	TRBV6-5	TRBJ2-1	TGTGCCAGCAGAAACCGGGGGTCCACCTACAATGAGCAGTTCTTC	CASRNRGSTYNEQFF
.	.	16	TRBV3-1	TRBJ2-5	TGTGCCAGCAGCCAACCCTCGGAGGGGCCGGGTGAGACCCAGTACTTC	CASSQPSEGPGETQYF
few	.	12	TRBV29-1	TRBJ2-7	TGCAGCGTTGTGCCAGGGAGGCACGAGCAGTACTTC	CSVVPGRHEQYF
.	.	16	TRBV18	TRBJ2-1	TGTGCCAGCTCACCACGAGAAGTTCGGGGCTACAATGAGCAGTTCTTC	CASSPREVRGYNEQFF
few	.	13	TRBV29-1	TRBJ1-1	TGCAGCGGAACCAGCTTCATGAACACTGAAGCTTTCTTT	CSGTSFMNTEAFF
.	.	12	TRBV20-1	TRBJ1-1	TGCAGTGCTCCCGGCTATTGGAATGAAGCTTTCTTT	CSAPGYWNEAFF
.	.	12	TRBV7-9	TRBJ1-1	TGTGCCAGCAGCAAAGGGACGCGTGAAGCTTTCTTT	CASSKGTREAFF
.	.	14	TRBV7-8	TRBJ2-3	TGTGCCAGCAGCTCGACAGTGCGCACAGATACGCAGTATTTT	CASSSTVRTDTQYF
.	.	14	TRBV7-2	TRBJ1-2	TGTGCCAGCAGCTTGCCAGGGTATCCGGAAGGCTACACCTTC	CASSLPGYPEGYTF
.	TRBD1	15	TRBV20-1	TRBJ2-7	TGCAGTGCTAGAGATCCGGGACAGGATCCCTACGAGCAGTACTTC	CSARDPGQDPYEQYF
few	.	12	TRBV6-5	TRBJ2-7	TGTGCCAGCAGCCCCGGGGCCGGCGGGCAGTACTTC	CASSPGAGGQYF
few	TRBD2	14	TRBV20-1	TRBJ2-7	TGCAGTATGGTTAGAGGGACGGGGGGTTACGAGCAGTACTTC	CSMVRGTGGYEQYF
many	TRBD1	13	TRBV29-1	TRBJ2-7	TGCAGCGTCCGTTCAGGGGGCGGCTACGAGCAGTACTTC	CSVRSGGGYEQYF
few	.	14	TRBV20-1	TRBJ2-1	TGCAGTGCTCGATATCTTGAGGGGGGGAATGAGCAGTTCTTC	CSARYLEGGNEQFF
.	.	12	TRBV2	TRBJ1-6	TGTGCCAGTGGGGAGACGTATTCACCCCTCCACTTT	CASGETYSPLHF
.	TRBD1	14	TRBV7-2	TRBJ1-4	TGTGCCAGCAGCTTTTCCGGGACAGGGGAAAAACTGTTTTTT	CASSFSGTGEKLFF
few	.	13	TRBV29-1	TRBJ1-2	TGCAGCGTTGAAGTTGGGGGCGCAGGGGGCTACACCTTC	CSVEVGGAGGYTF
.	.	13	TRBV18	TRBJ1-5	TGTGCCAGCTCACCAGGATATGAACAGCCCCAGCATTTT	CASSPGYEQPQHF
.	.	13	TRBV28	TRBJ1-4	TGTGCCACCGGGGGACTCATCAATGAAAAACTGTTTTTT	CATGGLINEKLFF
.	TRBD2	16	TRBV25-1	TRBJ2-1	TGTGCCAGCAGTGAATATTTAAGCGGGGGGGCAGATGAGCAGTTCTTC	CASSEYLSGGADEQFF
.	.	14	TRBV6-2/TRBV6-3	TRBJ2-3	TGTGCCAGCAGTAACTACGAATACACAGATACGCAGTATTTT	CASSNYEYTDTQYF
.	.	15	TRBV4-2	TRBJ2-2	TGTGCCAGCAGATTGGCGCCCACGAGGACCGGGGAGCTGTTTTTT	CASRLAPTRTGELFF
.	.	13	TRBV28	TRBJ1-6	TGTGCCAGCAGTTTTGGGCGAATCTCGGCCCTCCACTTT	CASSFGRISALHF